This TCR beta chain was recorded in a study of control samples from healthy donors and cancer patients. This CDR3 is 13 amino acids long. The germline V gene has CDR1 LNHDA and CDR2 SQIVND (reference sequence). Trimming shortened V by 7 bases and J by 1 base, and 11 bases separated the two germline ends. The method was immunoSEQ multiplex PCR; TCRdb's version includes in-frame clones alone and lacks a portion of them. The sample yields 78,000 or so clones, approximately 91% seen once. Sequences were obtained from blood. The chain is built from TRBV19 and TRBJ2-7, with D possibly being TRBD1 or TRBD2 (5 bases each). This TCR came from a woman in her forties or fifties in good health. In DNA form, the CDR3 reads TGTGCCAGTAACCCGGGACCGTCCTACGAGCAGTACTTC. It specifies CASNPGPSYEQYF.